This record looks at one TCR beta chain sequence and its context. Its cognate antigen is unknown. The data stem from a study of chemoradiotherapy in HPV16-positive cancers. General study results and limits: Non-HPV-specific T cells did not expand in tumors during treatment, whereas candidate HPV-specific clones and E7-related motifs did. In HPV16-positive patients, HPV-responsive T-cell expansion tracked better recurrence-free survival. HPV-specific T cells were functionally defined from only a couple of HPV16-positive patients.

Over chemoradiotherapy, repertoires were sampled more than once. The CDR3 covers 15 residues. V was shortened by 1 base and J by 0 bases, with 10 bases between the two germline ends. The V gene's germline CDR1 is SGHTA and CDR2 FQGNSA. The data were produced by immunoSEQ multiplex PCR, yet TCRdb's version contains in-frame clones alone and is incomplete. This sample has more than 5,500 clones, with over 75% found just once. This specimen was collected from a patient who underwent chemoradiotherapy. The receptor was derived from a human donor with HPV-associated anogenital cancer. The gene calls are TRBV7-2 and TRBJ2-7; either TRBD1 or TRBD2 may supply D (5 bases each). The CDR3 DNA is TGTGCCAGCAGCTTAGGGGGGACGGTCTCCTACGAGCAGTACTTC. Encoded protein: CASSLGGTVSYEQYF.